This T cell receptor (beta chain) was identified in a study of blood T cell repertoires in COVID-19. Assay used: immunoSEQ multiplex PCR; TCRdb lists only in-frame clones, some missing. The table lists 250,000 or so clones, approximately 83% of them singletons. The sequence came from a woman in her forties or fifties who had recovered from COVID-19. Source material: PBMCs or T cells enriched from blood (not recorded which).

Written as DNA, the CDR3 is TGTGCCAGCAGCCCACACCTAACAGCGGCTGAAGCTTTCTTT. The encoded protein is CASSPHLTAAEAFF. The chain combines TRBV7-2 with TRBJ1-1; D gene unclear. Trimming took 5 bases from V and 6 from J, leaving 16 bases between them. The CDR3 loop spans 14 amino acids. Germline values: CDR1 SGHTA, CDR2 FQGNSA.